Sequencing of this T cell receptor (beta chain) was carried out in a study of CD8 T cells in Susac syndrome. Study-wide context: The sequenced Susac syndrome patients comprised five or six with active disease and 8 or 9 in remission.

V shed 6 bases, J shed 1 base, and the junction held 11 bases outside the gene matches. CDR1 and CDR2 from the germline V gene are SQVTM and ANQGSEA. The CDR3 loop spans 15 amino acids. Reverse transcription of roughly 0.5 to 1 ug RNA used random hexamers. TCRdb reprocessed the immunoSEQ multiplex PCR reads via MiXCR and lists one record per CDR3 protein. The profile shows 150,000 to 200,000 distinct CDR3 sequences, more than 90% of them singletons. The receptor comes from a human donor with Susac syndrome. The sequenced sample consisted of CD4+ T cells from PBMCs. V usage is TRBV29-1 and J usage is TRBJ1-1; 7 nucleotides line up with TRBD1. The CDR3 DNA sequence: TGCAGCGTACTAGGGGGCAGGGCATCGAACACTGAAGCTTTCTTT. This translates into CSVLGGRASNTEAFF.